The text below deals with one T cell receptor beta chain. Its target is unknown. Sequencing was performed with immunoSEQ multiplex PCR; in TCRdb, only in-frame clones are kept and a portion is missing. The repertoire consists of approximately 70,000 clones, with around four fifths occurring once and the leading ten covering 2.1%. The sample comes from a study of T cell clones after liver transplantation. Study information: Standard immunosuppression, with no induction, continued until 12-24 months after transplant. Overall study findings and caveats: Rather than being deleted, graft donor-reactive T cells may have moved into the graft.

Looked up from germline, CDR1 is KGHSH and CDR2 is LQKENI. There are 15 residues in the CDR3. The trim removed 5 bases at V and 0 bases at J, leaving 3 bases unmatched. This receptor was identified in a human patient who received a liver transplant. Among the T cells, some may be from the graft donor. The V gene is TRBV18, the J gene TRBJ1-3, with TRBD1 matching over 8 bases. The sequencing used CD4+ T cells from blood, collected 48 months after liver transplant. The CDR3 spells CASSADRGSGNTIYF. In DNA, the CDR3 is TGTGCCAGCTCAGCCGACAGGGGCTCTGGAAACACCATATATTTT.